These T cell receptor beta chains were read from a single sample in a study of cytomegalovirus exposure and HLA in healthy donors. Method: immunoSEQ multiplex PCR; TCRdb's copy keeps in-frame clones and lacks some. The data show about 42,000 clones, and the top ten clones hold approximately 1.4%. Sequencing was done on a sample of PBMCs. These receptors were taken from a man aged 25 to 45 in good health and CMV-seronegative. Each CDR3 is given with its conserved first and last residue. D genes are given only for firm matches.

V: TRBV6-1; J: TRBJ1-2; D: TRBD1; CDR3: CASSERGTGEARYGYTF; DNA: TGTGCCAGCAGTGAGAGGGGGACAGGGGAAGCAAGATATGGCTACACCTTC
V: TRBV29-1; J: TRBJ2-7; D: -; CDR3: CSVRGGTGTTSYEQYF; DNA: TGCAGCGTTCGGGGCGGGACCGGGACCACCTCCTACGAGCAGTACTTC
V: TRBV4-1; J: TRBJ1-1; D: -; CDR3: CASSQDISRNTEAFF; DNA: TGCGCCAGCAGCCAAGATATTTCGCGTAACACTGAAGCTTTCTTT
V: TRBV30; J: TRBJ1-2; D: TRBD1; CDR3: CAWSPGQGSYGYTF; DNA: TGTGCCTGGAGTCCGGGACAGGGAAGCTATGGCTACACCTTC
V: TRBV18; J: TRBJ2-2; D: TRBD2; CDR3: CASSLSGLATNTGELFF; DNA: TGTGCCAGCTCACTTTCCGGACTAGCTACGAACACCGGGGAGCTGTTTTTT
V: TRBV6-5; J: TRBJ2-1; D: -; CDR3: CASSYSTASNNEQFF; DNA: TGTGCCAGCAGTTACTCAACGGCTAGTAACAATGAGCAGTTCTTC
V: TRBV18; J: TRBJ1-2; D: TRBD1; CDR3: CASSPRAGQRTYGYTF; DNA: TGTGCCAGCTCACCACGGGCGGGACAGCGTACCTATGGCTACACCTTC
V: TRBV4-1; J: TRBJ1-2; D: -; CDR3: CASSPLGARGYTF; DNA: TGCGCCAGCAGTCCGCTGGGGGCGCGGGGCTACACCTTC
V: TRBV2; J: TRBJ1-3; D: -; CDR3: CASSVMGSSGNTIYF; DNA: TGTGCCAGCAGTGTAATGGGCAGCTCTGGAAACACCATATATTTT
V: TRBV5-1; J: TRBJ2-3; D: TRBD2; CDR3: CASSLDRTSGRWADTQYF; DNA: TGCGCCAGCAGCTTGGACCGCACTAGCGGGAGGTGGGCAGATACGCAGTATTTT
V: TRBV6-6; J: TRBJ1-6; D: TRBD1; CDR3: CASSYGTGGNSPLHF; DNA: TGTGCCAGCAGTTACGGGACAGGTGGGAATTCACCCCTCCACTTT
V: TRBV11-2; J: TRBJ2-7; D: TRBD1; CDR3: CASSRRQGAKYEQYF; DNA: TGTGCCAGCAGCCGGCGACAGGGGGCTAAATACGAGCAGTACTTC
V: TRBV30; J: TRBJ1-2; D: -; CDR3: CAWSETGDYGYTF; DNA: TGTGCCTGGAGTGAGACGGGGGACTATGGCTACACCTTC
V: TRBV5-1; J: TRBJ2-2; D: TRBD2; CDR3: CASSLLLAGGLNTGELFF; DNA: TGCGCCAGCAGCTTGCTACTAGCGGGAGGCCTTAACACCGGGGAGCTGTTTTTT
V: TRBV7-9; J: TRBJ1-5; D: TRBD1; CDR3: CASSLGTGRDQPQHF; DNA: TGTGCCAGCAGCCTGGGGACAGGGAGGGATCAGCCCCAGCATTTT
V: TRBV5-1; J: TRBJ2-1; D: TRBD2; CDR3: CASSSISAGGQFF; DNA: TGCGCCAGCAGCTCTATTAGCGCGGGAGGACAATTCTTC
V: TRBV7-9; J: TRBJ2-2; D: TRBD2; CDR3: CASSPAGFGELFF; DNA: TGTGCCAGCAGCCCAGCGGGGTTCGGGGAGCTGTTTTTT
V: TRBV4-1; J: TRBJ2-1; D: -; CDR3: CASSQVSAGLDAEQFF; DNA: TGCGCCAGCAGCCAAGTTAGCGCGGGATTGGATGCTGAGCAGTTCTTC
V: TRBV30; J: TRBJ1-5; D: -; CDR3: CAWSRGGSNQPQHF; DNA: TGTGCCTGGAGTCGCGGGGGCAGCAATCAGCCCCAGCATTTT
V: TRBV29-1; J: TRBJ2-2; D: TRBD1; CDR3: CSVRTGPNTGELFF; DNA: TGCAGCGTCCGGACAGGGCCGAACACCGGGGAGCTGTTTTTT
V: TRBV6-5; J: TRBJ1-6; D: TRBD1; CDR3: CASSYSNRGNSPLHF; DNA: TGTGCCAGCAGTTACTCTAACAGGGGTAATTCACCCCTCCACTTT
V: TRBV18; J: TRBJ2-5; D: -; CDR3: CASSLGQPQETQYF; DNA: TGTGCCAGCTCACTCGGACAGCCGCAAGAGACCCAGTACTTC
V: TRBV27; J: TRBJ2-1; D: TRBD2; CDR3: CASRVAGGPVHEQFF; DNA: TGTGCCAGCAGGGTAGCGGGAGGGCCAGTCCATGAGCAGTTCTTC
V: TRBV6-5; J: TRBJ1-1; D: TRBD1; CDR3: CASSYLGQGYTEAFF; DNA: TGTGCCAGCAGTTACTTGGGACAGGGGTACACTGAAGCTTTCTTT
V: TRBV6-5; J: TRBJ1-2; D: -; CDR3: CASRYQDSYYGYTF; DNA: TGTGCCAGCAGGTACCAGGACAGCTACTATGGCTACACCTTC
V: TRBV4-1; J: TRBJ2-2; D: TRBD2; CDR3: CASSQTSGTRTGELFF; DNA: TGCGCCAGCAGCCAAACTAGCGGGACGCGTACCGGGGAGCTGTTTTTT
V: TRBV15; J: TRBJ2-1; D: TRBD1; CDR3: CATSRTGQGAYNEQFF; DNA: TGTGCCACCAGCCGAACCGGACAGGGGGCCTACAATGAGCAGTTCTTC
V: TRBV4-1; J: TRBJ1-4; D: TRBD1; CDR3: CASSQTGREKLFF; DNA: TGCGCCAGCAGCCAGACAGGGCGGGAAAAACTGTTTTTT
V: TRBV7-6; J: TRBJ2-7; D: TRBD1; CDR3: CASSLGTGTEQYF; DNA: TGTGCCAGCAGCTTAGGGACAGGCACCGAGCAGTACTTC
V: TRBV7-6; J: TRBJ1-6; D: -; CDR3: CASSPTGYNSPLHF; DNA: TGTGCCAGCAGCCCAACAGGGTATAATTCACCCCTCCACTTT
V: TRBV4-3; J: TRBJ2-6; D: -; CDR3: CASSQDGRAGANVLTF; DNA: TGCGCCAGCAGCCAAGATGGCAGGGCTGGGGCCAACGTCCTGACTTTC
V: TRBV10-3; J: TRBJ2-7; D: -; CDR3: CAISEAGPHYEQYF; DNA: TGTGCCATCAGTGAGGCAGGGCCCCATTACGAGCAGTACTTC
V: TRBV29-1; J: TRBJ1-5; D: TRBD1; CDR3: CSVVGQGNQPQHF; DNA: TGCAGCGTCGTGGGACAGGGCAATCAGCCCCAGCATTTT
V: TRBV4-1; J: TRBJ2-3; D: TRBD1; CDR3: CASSQDYPGGLTDTQYF; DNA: TGCGCCAGCAGCCAAGACTATCCAGGGGGCTTGACAGATACGCAGTATTTT
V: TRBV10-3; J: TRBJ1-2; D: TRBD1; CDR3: CAISGADRAYGYTF; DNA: TGTGCCATCAGTGGAGCTGACAGGGCTTATGGCTACACCTTC
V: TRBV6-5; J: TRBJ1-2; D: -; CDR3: CASSYSRDFYGYTF; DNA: TGTGCCAGCAGTTACTCGAGGGACTTTTATGGCTACACCTTC
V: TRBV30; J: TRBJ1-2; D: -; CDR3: CACGVNYGYTF; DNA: TGTGCCTGCGGAGTCAACTATGGCTACACCTTC
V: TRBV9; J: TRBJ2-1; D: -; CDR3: CASSVRVRENSNDEQFF; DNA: TGTGCCAGCAGCGTAAGGGTTAGGGAGAACTCTAACGATGAGCAGTTCTTC
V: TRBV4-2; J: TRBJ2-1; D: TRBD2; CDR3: CASSRGTSGIAGDNEQFF; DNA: TGTGCCAGCAGCCGAGGGACTAGCGGGATTGCGGGGGACAATGAGCAGTTCTTC
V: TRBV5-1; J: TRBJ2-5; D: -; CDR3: CASSALGLVGETQYF; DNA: TGCGCCAGCAGCGCCTTGGGACTGGTCGGGGAGACCCAGTACTTC
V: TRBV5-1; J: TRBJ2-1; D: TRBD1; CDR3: CASSLAGGAHNEQFF; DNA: TGCGCCAGCAGCTTGGCAGGGGGCGCTCACAATGAGCAGTTCTTC
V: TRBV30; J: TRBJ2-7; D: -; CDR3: CAWSPTRSAYEQYF; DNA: TGTGCCTGGAGTCCTACTAGATCCGCCTACGAGCAGTACTTC
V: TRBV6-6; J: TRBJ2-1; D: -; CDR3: CASSYRGAIYNEQFF; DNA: TGTGCCAGCAGTTACCGGGGGGCTATCTACAATGAGCAGTTCTTC
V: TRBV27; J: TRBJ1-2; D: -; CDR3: CASSLIGADGYTF; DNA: TGTGCCAGCAGTTTAATAGGTGCGGATGGCTACACCTTC
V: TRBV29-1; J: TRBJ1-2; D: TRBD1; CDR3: CSVEREGAGYTF; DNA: TGCAGCGTTGAACGGGAGGGGGCTGGCTACACCTTC
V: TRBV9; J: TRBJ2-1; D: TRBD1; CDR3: CASSVVDRGLIF; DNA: TGTGCCAGCAGCGTAGTCGACAGGGGGCTGATCTTC
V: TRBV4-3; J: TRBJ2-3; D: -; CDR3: CASSQDTTDTQYF; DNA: TGCGCCAGCAGCCAAGATACTACAGATACGCAGTATTTT
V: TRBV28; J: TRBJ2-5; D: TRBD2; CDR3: CASSPRGRAIETQYF; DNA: TGTGCCAGCAGTCCACGTGGGAGGGCCATAGAGACCCAGTACTTC